Listed below are T cell receptor beta chains from one sample, sequenced in a study of blood T cell repertoires in COVID-19. Sequencing used immunoSEQ multiplex PCR; TCRdb keeps in-frame clones, though not all of them. The data show around 190,000 clones, about 85% seen once. Sequenced input: peripheral blood. Receptors originate from a woman aged 60-70 years with acute or convalescent COVID-19. Both conserved end residues are trimmed from each CDR3.

>TRBV5-4|TRBJ1-3
ASSPGQGRKGNTIY
>TRBV11-3|TRBJ2-7
ASSMTGGYEQY
>TRBV3-1/TRBV3-2|TRBJ2-1
ASSQAGGYEQF
>TRBV2|TRBJ1-1
ASSVATGTTEAF
>TRBV9|TRBJ2-3
ASSVGVPDTQY
>TRBV19|TRBJ1-4
ASSTGDLNEKLF
>TRBV2|TRBJ2-1
ASSVDRAYNEQF
>TRBV11-2|TRBJ2-3
ASSLELRPTDTQY
>TRBV4-2|TRBJ1-4
ASSQEFQGTNEKLF
>TRBV25-1|TRBJ1-1
ASSESGTGEARVRAF
>TRBV28|TRBJ1-2
ASSLRGLGYGYT
>TRBV18|TRBJ1-1
ASSPVGQGARIAF
>TRBV30|TRBJ2-7
AWSVGVGQY
>TRBV4-2|TRBJ2-5
ASSQDSGEEETQY
>TRBV5-1|TRBJ1-6
ASSPWGGQRYNSPLH
>TRBV5-5|TRBJ2-1
ASSPTPSSYNEQF
>TRBV5-8|TRBJ1-4
ASSSGQGRGEKLF
>TRBV5-1|TRBJ2-1
ASSWLGTVGNEQF
>TRBV28|TRBJ2-7
ASSGIYPYEQY
>TRBV3-1/TRBV3-2|TRBJ1-1
ASSQVLASNTEAF
>TRBV9|TRBJ2-1
ASNRLAGIDNEQF
>TRBV5-1|TRBJ2-3
ASSQGLAADTQY